By its share, the clone carrying this T cell receptor beta chain is medium-sized. Profiling relied on immunoSEQ multiplex PCR, and the TCRdb table lists in-frame clones only, not all of them. Found here are some 53,000 clones, around 74% of them singletons; the top ten hold less than 5%. Time point: pretreatment peripheral blood. This record belongs to a study of PD-L1 blockade in urothelial cancer. Study-level information: Blood was subjected to analysis at 3 weeks (second dose) and 6 weeks following treatment start.

This sequence originates from a man aged 65 to 85 with urothelial cancer. Sequenced material: PBMCs, taken around atezolizumab (anti-PD-L1) treatment.

The CDR3 nucleotides read TGCGCCAGCAGCTTGTACTCGGCGACAGGGCCCTCGGTGGGCAATCAGCCCCAGCATTTT. It encodes CASSLYSATGPSVGNQPQHF. This chain links TRBV5-1 with TRBJ1-5; TRBD1 matches at 7 bases. Germline V gene sequence: CDR1 SGHRS, CDR2 YFSETQ. Losses at the gene ends were 1 base for V and 2 bases for J; bases not matched to a gene: 18. The CDR3 consists of 20 residues.